The rows below give T cell receptor beta chains drawn from one sample of a study of cytomegalovirus exposure and HLA in healthy donors. Only in-frame clones appear in the TCRdb table, and some are missing; sequencing was by immunoSEQ multiplex PCR. Of some 110,000 clones in the sample, about two thirds are singletons; the top ten hold 8.5% to 9.5%. Sequenced input: PBMCs. These receptors were collected from a man under 40 in good health and CMV-seropositive. CDR3s leave out the opening cysteine and the closing phenylalanine or tryptophan.

V gene	CDR3 protein
TRBV2	AELGLAGVLSSYNEQF
TRBV5-5	ASSLGQGLNTEAF
TRBV4-1	ASSQDPSGIYEQY
TRBV19	ASSIDERGARTEAF
TRBV28	ASSLRTGNQPQH
TRBV5-1	ASRSPGMNTEAF
TRBV5-1	ASSLAGTDTQY
TRBV5-1	ASSLDPGRNTEAF
TRBV10-3	AIRGAGVSEQF
TRBV5-6	ASSHGLAGVNEQF
TRBV28	ASSPPGLAGGKAKNIQY
TRBV7-8	ASSLGWGEY
TRBV21-1	ASSPWGGQLSYNEQF
TRBV6-1	ASSETGNYGYT
TRBV5-1	ASTLVGSRLQETQY
TRBV27	ASTDRPPYEQY
TRBV7-3	ASSNTNTGELF
TRBV6-1	ASSPPGTGRNGYT
TRBV27	ASTGRGELF
TRBV7-2	ASSLAQGRQPQH
TRBV27	ASSSGAGQGNYGYT
TRBV9	ASSVVPGSVGKDTQY
TRBV19	ASSIGHGTDTQY
TRBV6-6	ASSPAGGRTYEQY
TRBV5-1	ASSWRTGGITGELF
TRBV18	ASSLSLDRSYEQY
TRBV29-1	SVNRGRTGGYT
TRBV11-2	ASSLEPSGYGYT
TRBV6-1	ASSEGAGTIRELF
TRBV11-3	ASSRGTSGRTDTQY
TRBV6-5	ASRPGRGETQY
TRBV5-1	ASSLVSTEAF
TRBV5-1	ASSFSQDHQETQY
TRBV4-1	ASSLTGRDTEAF
TRBV4-2	ASSPPVEGGYGYT
TRBV5-4	ASSLTGSYEQY
TRBV5-6	ASSLGQRNTEAF
TRBV5-1	ASSLVFRTGLSGANVLT
TRBV6-5	ASRTGGPEGYT
TRBV4-1	ASSQFRNTEAF
TRBV7-3	ASSSYRGEPLH
TRBV19	ASSMTGGTDTQY
TRBV27	ASTNLGLAGNTDTQY
TRBV10-3	AISKTGRETQY
TRBV9	ASSPEGGLNTGELF
TRBV7-9	ASSLVLQLTGELF
TRBV7-2	ASSLIGYQRVFYGYT
TRBV19	ASKLESSYEQY
TRBV29-1	SVVPLAVPEAF
TRBV7-9	ASRSTGTGVQPQH
TRBV29-1	SVEDLEPDNEQF
TRBV19	ASTIGSGGDKGYT
TRBV27	ASSLSRAHSYEQY
TRBV18	ASSPGGASGNTIY
TRBV5-1	ASGSGTGYPGGYT
TRBV11-2	ASSFRPNTEAF